This TCR beta chain emerged from a study of T-cell reconstitution after alpha-beta-depleted transplantation in children. Study conclusions and caveats: Expanded clones from the graft, numbering several hundred, reportedly supplied alpha-beta T cells about two months after transplant.

TCRbeta library construction was performed incorporating unique molecular identifiers. In TCRdb, the PCR reads were re-called with MiXCR into one record per CDR3 protein. This table has more than 400,000 distinct CDR3 sequences, roughly an eighth appearing once. This clonotype was picked up a small number of times. Its antigen remains unidentified. This CDR3 has 19 amino acids. CDR1 and CDR2 from the germline V gene are MDHEN and SYDVKM. Trimming took 0 bases from V and 4 from J, leaving 23 bases between them. The source material was PBMCs, mostly from graft donor cells, sampled 180 days after TCRalphabeta/CD19-depleted stem cell transplant. This chain uses TRBV28 with TRBJ2-3; weak D call: TRBD2 (6 bases). The source is a female patient aged 2-9 years who had a stem cell transplant for aplastic anemia, so the T cells may come from the graft donor. The CDR3 DNA is TGTGCCAGCAGTTTATGGGCGTGGGTCGGGGGAAAGGGCCCAGATACGCAGTATTTT. Amino acid sequence: CASSLWAWVGGKGPDTQYF.